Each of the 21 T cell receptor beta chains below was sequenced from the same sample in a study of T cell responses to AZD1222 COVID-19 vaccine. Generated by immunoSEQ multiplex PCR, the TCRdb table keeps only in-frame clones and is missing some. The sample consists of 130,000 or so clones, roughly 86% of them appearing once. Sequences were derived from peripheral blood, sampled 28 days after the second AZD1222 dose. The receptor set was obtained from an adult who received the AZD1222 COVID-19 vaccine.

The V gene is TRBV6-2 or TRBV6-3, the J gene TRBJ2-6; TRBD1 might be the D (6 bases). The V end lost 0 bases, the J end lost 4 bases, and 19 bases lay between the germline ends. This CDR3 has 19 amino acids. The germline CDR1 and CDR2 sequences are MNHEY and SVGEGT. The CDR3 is CASSYSRQDIARGANVLTF. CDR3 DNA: TGTGCCAGCAGTTACTCGCGACAGGACATCGCTCGGGGGGCCAACGTCCTGACTTTC.

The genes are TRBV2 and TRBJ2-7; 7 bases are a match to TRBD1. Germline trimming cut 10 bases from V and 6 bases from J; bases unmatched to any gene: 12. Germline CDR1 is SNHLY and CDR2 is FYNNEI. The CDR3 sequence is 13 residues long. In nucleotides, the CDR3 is TGTGCCACCCTACAGGGGCGAGGGGGCGAGCAGTACTTC. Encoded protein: CATLQGRGGEQYF.

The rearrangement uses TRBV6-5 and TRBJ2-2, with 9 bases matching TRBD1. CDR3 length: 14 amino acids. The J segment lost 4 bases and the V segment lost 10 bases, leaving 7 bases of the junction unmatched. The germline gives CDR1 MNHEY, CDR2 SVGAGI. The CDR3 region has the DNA TGTGCCATACGGGGACAGGGAGGCACCGGGGAGCTGTTTTTT. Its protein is CAIRGQGGTGELFF.

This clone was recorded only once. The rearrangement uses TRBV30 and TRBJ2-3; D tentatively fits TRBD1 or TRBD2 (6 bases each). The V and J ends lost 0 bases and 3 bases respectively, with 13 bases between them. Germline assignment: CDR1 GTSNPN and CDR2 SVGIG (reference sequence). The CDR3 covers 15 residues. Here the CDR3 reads CAWSVGGLWTDTQYF. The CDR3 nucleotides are TGTGCCTGGAGTGTAGGGGGGTTATGGACAGATACGCAGTATTTT.

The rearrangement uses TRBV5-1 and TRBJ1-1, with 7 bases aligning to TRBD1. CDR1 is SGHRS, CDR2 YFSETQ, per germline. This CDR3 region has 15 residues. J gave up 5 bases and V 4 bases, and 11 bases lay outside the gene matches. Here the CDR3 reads CASSQGEGAVTEAFF. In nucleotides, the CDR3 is TGCGCCAGCAGCCAGGGGGAAGGGGCAGTGACTGAAGCTTTCTTT.

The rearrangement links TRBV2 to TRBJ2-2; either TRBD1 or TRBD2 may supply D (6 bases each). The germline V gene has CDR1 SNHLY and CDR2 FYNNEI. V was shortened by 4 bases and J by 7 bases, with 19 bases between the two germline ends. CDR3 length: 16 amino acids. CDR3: CASSARGPRGNGELFF. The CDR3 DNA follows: TGTGCCAGCAGTGCCCGGGGGCCCAGAGGCAACGGGGAGCTGTTTTTT.

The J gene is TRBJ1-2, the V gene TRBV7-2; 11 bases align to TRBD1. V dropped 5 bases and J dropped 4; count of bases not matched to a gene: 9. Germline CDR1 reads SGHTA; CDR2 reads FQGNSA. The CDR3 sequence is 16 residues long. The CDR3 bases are TGTGCCAGCAGCCCACCACCAGGACAGGGGGCCTATGGCTACACCTTC. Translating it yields CASSPPPGQGAYGYTF.

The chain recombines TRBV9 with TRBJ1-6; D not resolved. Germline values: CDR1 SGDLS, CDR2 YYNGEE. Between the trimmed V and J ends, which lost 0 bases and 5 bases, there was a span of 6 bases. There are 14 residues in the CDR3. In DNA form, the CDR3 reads TGTGCCAGCAGCGTAGAAGGGAATAATTCACCCCTCCACTTT. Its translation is CASSVEGNNSPLHF.

The CDR3 here is CASSPHQGDNSPLHF. CDR3 bases: TGTGCCAGCAGTCCTCATCAGGGGGATAATTCACCCCTCCACTTT. The V and J genes are TRBV28 and TRBJ1-6, with TRBD1 identical over 7 bases. V was clipped by 5 bases and J by 5 bases; unmatched bases: 6. This CDR3 contains 15 residues. Germline V gene lookup returns CDR1 MDHEN and CDR2 SYDVKM. The whole variable domain, filled in from reference TRBV28 and TRBJ1-6, reads DVKVTQSSRYLVKRTGEKVFLECVQDMDHENMFWYRQDPGLGLRLIYFSYDVKMKEKGDIPEGYSVSREKKERFSLILESASTNQTSMYLCASSPHQGDNSPLHFGNGTRLTVT.

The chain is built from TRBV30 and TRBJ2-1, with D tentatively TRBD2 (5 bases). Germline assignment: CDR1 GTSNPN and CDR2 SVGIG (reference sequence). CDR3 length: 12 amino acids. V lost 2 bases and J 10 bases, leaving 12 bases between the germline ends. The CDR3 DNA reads TGTGCCTGGAGTTTGACTCAGCGGGAGCAGTTCTTC. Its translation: CAWSLTQREQFF.

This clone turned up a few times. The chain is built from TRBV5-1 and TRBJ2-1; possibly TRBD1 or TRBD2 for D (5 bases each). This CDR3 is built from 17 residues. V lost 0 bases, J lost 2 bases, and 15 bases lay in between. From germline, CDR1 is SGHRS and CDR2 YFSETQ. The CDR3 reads CASSLAWGRTTYNEQFF. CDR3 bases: TGCGCCAGCAGCTTGGCCTGGGGACGAACCACCTACAATGAGCAGTTCTTC.

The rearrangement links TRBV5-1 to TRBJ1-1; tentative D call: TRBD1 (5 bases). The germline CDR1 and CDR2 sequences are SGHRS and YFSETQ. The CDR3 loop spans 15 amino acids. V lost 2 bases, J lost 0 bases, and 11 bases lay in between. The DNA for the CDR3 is TGCGCCAGCAGCTTTTCGGACACCATGAACACTGAAGCTTTCTTT. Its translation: CASSFSDTMNTEAFF.

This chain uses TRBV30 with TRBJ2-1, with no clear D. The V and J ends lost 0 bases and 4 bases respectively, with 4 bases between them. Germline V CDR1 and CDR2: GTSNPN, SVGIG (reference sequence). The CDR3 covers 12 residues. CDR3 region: CAWSVLYNEQFF. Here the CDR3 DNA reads TGTGCCTGGAGTGTACTTTACAATGAGCAGTTCTTC. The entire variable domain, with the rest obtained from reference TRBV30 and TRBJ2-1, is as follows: SQTIHQWPATLVQPVGSPLSLECTVEGTSNPNLYWYRQAAGRGLQLLFYSVGIGQISSEVPQNLSASRPQDRQFILSSKKLLLSDSGFYLCAWSVLYNEQFFGPGTRLTVL.

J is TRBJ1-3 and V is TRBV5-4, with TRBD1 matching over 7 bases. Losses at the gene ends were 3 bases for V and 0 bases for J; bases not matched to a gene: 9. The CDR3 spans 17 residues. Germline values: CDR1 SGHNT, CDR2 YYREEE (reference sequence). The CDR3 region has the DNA TGTGCCAGCAGCTCGAACAGGGGAACCTTCTCTGGAAACACCATATATTTT. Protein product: CASSSNRGTFSGNTIYF.

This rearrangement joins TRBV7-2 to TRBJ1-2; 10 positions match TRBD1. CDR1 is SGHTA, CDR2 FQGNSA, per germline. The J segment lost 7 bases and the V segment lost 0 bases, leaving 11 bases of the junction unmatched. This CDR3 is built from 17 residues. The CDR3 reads CASSLAGQGTDWGGYTF. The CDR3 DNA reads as TGTGCCAGCAGCTTAGCGGGACAGGGGACCGATTGGGGTGGCTACACCTTC.

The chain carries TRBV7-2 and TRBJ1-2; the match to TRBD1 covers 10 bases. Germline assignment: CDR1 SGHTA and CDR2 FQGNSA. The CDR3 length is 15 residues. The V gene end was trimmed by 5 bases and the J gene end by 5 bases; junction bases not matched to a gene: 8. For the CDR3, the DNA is TGTGCCAGCAGCCCCCGACCGGGACAGGGGTATGGCTACACCTTC. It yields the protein CASSPRPGQGYGYTF.

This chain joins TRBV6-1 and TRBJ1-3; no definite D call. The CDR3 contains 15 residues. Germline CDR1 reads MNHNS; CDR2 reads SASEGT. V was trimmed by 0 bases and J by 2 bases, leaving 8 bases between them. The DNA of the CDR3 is TGTGCCAGCAGTGAAGCCCCGACGGCTGGAAACACCATATATTTT. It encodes CASSEAPTAGNTIYF.

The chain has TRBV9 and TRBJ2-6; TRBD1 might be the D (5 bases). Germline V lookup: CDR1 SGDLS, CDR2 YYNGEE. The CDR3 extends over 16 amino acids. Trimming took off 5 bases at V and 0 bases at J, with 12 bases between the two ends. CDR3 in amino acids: CASSRAGNSGANVLTF. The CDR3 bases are TGTGCCAGCAGTCGGGCAGGGAACTCTGGGGCCAACGTCCTGACTTTC. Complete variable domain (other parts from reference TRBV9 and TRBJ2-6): DSGVTQTPKHLITATGQRVTLRCSPRSGDLSVYWYQQSLDQGLQFLIQYYNGEERAKGNILERFSAQQFPDLHSELNLSSLELGDSALYFCASSRAGNSGANVLTFGAGSRLTVL.

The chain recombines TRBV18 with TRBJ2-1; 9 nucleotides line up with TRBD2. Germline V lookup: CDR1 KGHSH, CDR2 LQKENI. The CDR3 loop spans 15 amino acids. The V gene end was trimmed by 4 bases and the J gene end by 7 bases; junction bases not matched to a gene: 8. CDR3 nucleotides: TGTGCCAGCTCACGCCAGACTAGCGGAAGAAATGAGCAGTTCTTC. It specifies CASSRQTSGRNEQFF.

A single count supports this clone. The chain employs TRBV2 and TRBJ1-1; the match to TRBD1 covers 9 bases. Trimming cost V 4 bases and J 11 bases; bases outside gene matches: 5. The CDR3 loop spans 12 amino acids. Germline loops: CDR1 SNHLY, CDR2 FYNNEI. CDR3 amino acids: CASSVQGAEAFF. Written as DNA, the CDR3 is TGTGCCAGCAGTGTACAGGGGGCAGAGGCTTTCTTT.

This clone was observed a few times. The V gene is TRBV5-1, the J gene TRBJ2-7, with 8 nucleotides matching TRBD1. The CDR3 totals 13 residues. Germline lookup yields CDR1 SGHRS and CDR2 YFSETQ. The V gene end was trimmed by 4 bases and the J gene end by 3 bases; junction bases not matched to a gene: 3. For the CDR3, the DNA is TGCGCCAGCAGCCGACAGGGGAGCTACGAGCAGTACTTC. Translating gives CASSRQGSYEQYF.